This TCR beta chain was captured in a study of graft-versus-host responses after intestinal transplantation. The assay was immunoSEQ multiplex PCR, and TCRdb's table has in-frame clones only and misses some. Of about 100,000 clones listed, roughly 87% were seen once; the top ten hold around 0.86%. As for this clone: Antigen unknown.

The sequencing used unstimulated CD4+ T cells sorted from spleen or lymph node cells, collected before transplant. This clonotype was sampled from a human donor who was the organ donor for an intestinal transplant.

CDR3 in DNA: TGTGCCAGCAGACCAGCGGGGGTTAAGTCCTACGAGCAGTACTTC. Residues: CASRPAGVKSYEQYF. The J gene is TRBJ2-7, the V gene TRBV6-5; 8 bases line up with TRBD2. The CDR3 consists of 15 residues. Per the germline V gene, CDR1 is MNHEY and CDR2 is SVGAGI. Trimming took 6 bases from V and 1 from J; bases not matched to a gene: 8.